This record looks at one T cell receptor (beta chain) sequence and its context. The target antigen is unknown. Produced via immunoSEQ multiplex PCR; TCRdb's table is partial and in-frame only. Altogether tens of thousands of clones are present, 89% being singletons, with the ten largest covering 2% to 3%. V was shortened by 4 bases and J by 1 base, with 13 bases between the two germline ends. CDR1 and CDR2 (germline): MNHEY, SVGAGI. This CDR3 spans 15 amino acids. This record belongs to a study of T cell responses to AZD1222 COVID-19 vaccine. Findings and caveats of the study: There were mostly white British donors and more females than males, and clonal diversity was possibly underestimated. Two doses of AZD1222 preceded a rise in Spike-specific TCR breadth and depth. Targets within unmutated variant regions were reportedly found for nearly half of spike-specific TCRs. No repertoire was sampled before or during the peak T cell response, only after it.

This receptor was obtained from an adult in good health. This chain links TRBV6-5 with TRBJ1-1; tentative D call: TRBD1 (6 bases). The source material was peripheral blood, sampled on day 0 of AZD1222 vaccination. CDR3 DNA sequence: TGTGCCAGCAGTTTCTCCAGACAGGAGAACACTGAAGCTTTCTTT. Translation gives CASSFSRQENTEAFF.